The 8 T cell receptor beta chains reported below all come from one sample, sequenced in a study of cytomegalovirus exposure and HLA in healthy donors. The data were produced by immunoSEQ multiplex PCR, yet TCRdb's version contains in-frame clones alone and is incomplete. The table includes more than 90,000 clones, roughly 88% detected once. Sequences were obtained from PBMCs. Receptors were obtained from a man between 18 and 29 years old in good health and CMV-seronegative.

This clone was observed once. This sequence joins TRBV13 and TRBJ1-1; no definite D call. Germline loops: CDR1 PRHDT, CDR2 FYEKMQ (reference sequence). Trimming took 4 bases from V and 7 from J, leaving 10 bases between them. The CDR3 loop spans 12 amino acids. CDR3 sequence: CASSSRRDEAFF. The CDR3 DNA follows: TGTGCCAGCAGCTCCAGGCGAGATGAAGCTTTCTTT. Drawing the rest from reference TRBV13 and TRBJ1-1, the complete variable domain is AAGVIQSPRHLIKEKRETATLKCYPIPRHDTVYWYQQGPGQDPQFLISFYEKMQSDKGSIPDRFSAQQFSDYHSELNMSSLELGDSALYFCASSSRRDEAFFGQGTRLTVV.

This chain uses TRBV5-1 with TRBJ2-2; D is perhaps TRBD1 (5 bases). Trimming took 0 bases from V and 7 from J, leaving 19 bases between them. Germline V gene data show CDR1 as SGHRS and CDR2 as YFSETQ. The CDR3 is 17 residues long. Written as DNA, the CDR3 is TGCGCCAGCAGCTTGGCTGCCTCCCACAGGCTTAGCGGGGAGCTGTTTTTT. Protein sequence: CASSLAASHRLSGELFF.

The chain uses TRBV7-9 and TRBJ1-2; D possibly corresponds to TRBD1 (6 bases). This CDR3 comprises 16 residues. Germline V gene sequence: CDR1 SEHNR, CDR2 FQNEAQ (reference sequence). V gave up 2 bases and J gave up 2 bases, with 15 bases separating them. The CDR3 DNA sequence: TGTGCCAGCAGCTTAAGTCGGGGGGCGCCCAACTATGGCTACACCTTC. Translation gives CASSLSRGAPNYGYTF.

The gene calls are TRBV9 and TRBJ1-2, with 9 bases matching TRBD1. The CDR3 spans 17 residues. The germline V gene has CDR1 SGDLS and CDR2 YYNGEE. J was trimmed by 0 bases and V by 3 bases; bases with no gene match: 9. The CDR3 here is CASSANRGQDPNYGYTF. CDR3 in DNA: TGTGCCAGCAGCGCAAACAGGGGGCAAGATCCTAACTATGGCTACACCTTC.

The chain links TRBV29-1 to TRBJ2-7; D might be TRBD1 (6 bases). The germline V gene has CDR1 SQVTM and CDR2 ANQGSEA. Trimming stripped 6 bases from V and 3 bases from J, with 9 bases between. CDR3 length: 11 amino acids. CDR3 residues: CSVYRDYEQYF. Here the CDR3 DNA reads TGCAGCGTCTACAGGGACTACGAGCAGTACTTC.

The V gene is TRBV10-3, the J gene TRBJ1-5, with 10 bases matching TRBD1. Germline lookup yields CDR1 ENHRY and CDR2 SYGVKD. Trimming cost V 1 base and J 4 bases; bases outside gene matches: 1. This CDR3 is built from 15 residues. CDR3 DNA sequence: TGTGCCATCAGTGAGTTGGGACAGGGGAATCAGCCCCAGCATTTT. Translating it yields CAISELGQGNQPQHF.

The DNA for the CDR3 is TGTGCCAGCAGTTACGGGACTGTACCGTACAATGAGCAGTTCTTC. Amino acids: CASSYGTVPYNEQFF. V and J are TRBV6-6 and TRBJ2-1; perhaps TRBD2 as D (6 bases). The CDR3 has 15 residues. Trimming removed 2 bases from V and 4 bases from J, with 12 bases in between. The germline V gene has CDR1 MNHNY and CDR2 SVGAGI (reference sequence).

This chain uses TRBV7-9 with TRBJ2-4; TRBD1 matches 9 bases. Germline lookup yields CDR1 SEHNR and CDR2 FQNEAQ (reference sequence). This CDR3 region has 17 residues. V trimming: 5 bases; J trimming: 2 bases; junction bases outside the gene matches: 10. CDR3 sequence: CASSHPRDRAPKNIQYF. The CDR3 nucleotides are TGTGCCAGCAGCCATCCGAGGGACAGGGCTCCCAAAAACATTCAGTACTTC.